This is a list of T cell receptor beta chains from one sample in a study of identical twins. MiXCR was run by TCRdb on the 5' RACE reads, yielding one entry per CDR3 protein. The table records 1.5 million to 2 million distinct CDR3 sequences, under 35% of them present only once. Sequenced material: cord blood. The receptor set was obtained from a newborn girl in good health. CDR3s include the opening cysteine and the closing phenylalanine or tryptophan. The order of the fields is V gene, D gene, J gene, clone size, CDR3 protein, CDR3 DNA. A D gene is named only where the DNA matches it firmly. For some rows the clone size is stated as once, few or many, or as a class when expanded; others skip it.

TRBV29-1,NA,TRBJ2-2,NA,CSVEEGWPTGELFF,TGCAGCGTTGAAGAGGGATGGCCGACCGGGGAGCTGTTTTTT
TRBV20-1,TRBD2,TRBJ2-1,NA,CSARSREGLSSYNEQFF,TGCAGTGCTAGATCCCGGGAGGGTCTAAGCTCCTACAATGAGCAGTTCTTC
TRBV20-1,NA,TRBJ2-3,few,CSGALADTQYF,TGCAGTGGGGCTCTTGCAGATACGCAGTATTTT
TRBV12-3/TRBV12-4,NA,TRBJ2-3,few,CASGSGPDTQYF,TGTGCCAGCGGCTCCGGGCCCGATACGCAGTATTTT
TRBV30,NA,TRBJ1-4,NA,CAWTTLANTEKLFF,TGTGCCTGGACAACCCTGGCGAACACTGAAAAACTGTTTTTT
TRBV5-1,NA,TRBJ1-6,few,CASSLRRGPSYNSPLHF,TGCGCCAGCAGCTTGCGACGAGGCCCTTCCTATAATTCACCCCTCCACTTT
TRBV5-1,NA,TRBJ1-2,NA,CASSVAPEYSNYGYTF,TGCGCCAGCAGCGTAGCCCCCGAATACTCTAACTATGGCTACACCTTC
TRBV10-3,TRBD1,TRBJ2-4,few,CAISGDRGKNIQYF,TGTGCCATCAGTGGGGACAGGGGAAAAAACATTCAGTACTTC
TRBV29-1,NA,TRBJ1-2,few,CSVGGGPTNYGYTF,TGCAGCGTCGGCGGGGGCCCCACTAACTATGGCTACACCTTC
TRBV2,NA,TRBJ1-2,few,CASKGGTSNYGYTF,TGTGCCAGCAAGGGTGGGACGTCTAACTATGGCTACACCTTC
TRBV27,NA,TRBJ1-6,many,CASTSKGTSVRNSPLHF,TGTGCCAGCACCTCTAAGGGTACCTCCGTGCGCAATTCACCCCTCCACTTT
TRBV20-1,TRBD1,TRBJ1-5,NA,CSASPGQGKPQHF,TGCAGTGCTTCACCGGGACAGGGTAAGCCCCAGCATTTT
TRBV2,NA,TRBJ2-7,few,CASSAREEQYF,TGTGCCAGCAGTGCGAGAGAAGAGCAGTACTTC
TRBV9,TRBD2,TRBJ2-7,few,CASSVGGGGLAYEQYF,TGTGCCAGCAGCGTTGGGGGAGGGGGACTAGCCTACGAGCAGTACTTC
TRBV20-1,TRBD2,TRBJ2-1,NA,CSARGTSGRSRVYNEQFF,TGCAGTGCTAGAGGAACTAGCGGGAGGTCTCGCGTCTACAATGAGCAGTTCTTC
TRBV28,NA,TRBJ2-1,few,CASSSPGVGGQFF,TGTGCCAGCAGTTCACCAGGGGTTGGAGGGCAGTTCTTC
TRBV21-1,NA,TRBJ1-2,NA,CASSPHREYGYTF,TGTGCCAGCAGTCCCCATAGAGAGTATGGCTACACCTTC
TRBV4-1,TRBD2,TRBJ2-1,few,CASSQAPAGVVYNEQFF,TGCGCCAGCAGCCAAGCCCCAGCGGGAGTGGTCTACAATGAGCAGTTCTTC